The clone carrying this T cell receptor (beta chain) was observed a handful of times. Its antigen is still unknown. Unfractionated whole blood served as the source for total RNA extraction. This entry comes from a study of human T cells and chemical hapten exposure. Study in general: Per-sample TCR yield variation was attributed mainly to small pooled library volume differences. Regarding the study as a whole: Sensitizing with DPC caused no change in TCRs above 1 in 1000 frequency.

The library tagged individual cDNA molecules with unique molecular identifiers. Methods used by the authors: Samples had a median of around 92,000 TCRs, ranging roughly 23,224 to 700,000. TCRdb fed the 5' RACE reads into MiXCR, producing one record per CDR3 protein. The V and J calls were determined by TCRdb, not by the authors. This table has under 100,000 distinct CDR3 sequences, about 15% appearing once. This sequence originates from a female donor in good health.

The CDR3 sequence: CASSLAGVLYEQFF. DNA for the CDR3: TGTGCCAGCAGCTTAGCTGGAGTTTTATATGAGCAGTTCTTC. The chain employs TRBV11-2 and TRBJ2-1; D is unclear. Trimming took off 1 base at V and 8 bases at J, with 12 bases between the two ends. The CDR3 runs 14 residues. Germline loops: CDR1 SGHAT, CDR2 FQNNGV.